These 4 T cell receptor beta chains were sequenced from one sample in a study of shared clonotypes between healthy human individuals. As defined, naive CD8 cells were CD45RO-negative and positively selected for CCR7, with terminally differentiated effector memory CD45RA+ cells excluded. Profiled with immunoSEQ multiplex PCR; TCRdb holds only in-frame clones, not every one. The sample lists millions of clones, about 95% seen once, with roughly 1% in the top ten. The specimen sequenced was naive CD8+ T cells sorted from blood. All receptors come from a man in his late teens or twenties in good health.

The V and J genes are TRBV6-1 and TRBJ2-7; maybe TRBD2 (5 bases). Trimming removed 4 bases from V and 7 bases from J, with 20 bases in between. CDR3 length equals 15 residues. Germline V gene data show CDR1 as MNHNS and CDR2 as SASEGT. CDR3 loop: CASSAPRGSSGEQYF. CDR3 DNA sequence: TGTGCCAGCAGTGCGCCAAGAGGGAGCTCTGGGGAGCAGTACTTC.

V is TRBV28 and J is TRBJ2-5; D is possibly TRBD2 (6 bases). The germline gives CDR1 MDHEN, CDR2 SYDVKM. This CDR3 region has 15 residues. The V and J ends lost 5 bases and 2 bases respectively, with 15 bases between them. In DNA form, the CDR3 reads TGTGCCAGCAGTCGACCGCAGGGACTTCAAGAGACCCAGTACTTC. This gives the protein CASSRPQGLQETQYF.

V gene TRBV29-1 combines with J gene TRBJ2-1; D may be TRBD1 or TRBD2 (7 bases each). Trimming left V 1 base short and J 3 bases short, with 13 bases between. The CDR3 contains 15 residues. Looked up from germline, CDR1 is SQVTM and CDR2 is ANQGSEA. The CDR3 spells CSVEVGGTVYNEQFF. CDR3 DNA sequence: TGCAGCGTTGAAGTCGGGGGGACAGTCTACAATGAGCAGTTCTTC.

V gene TRBV5-1 combines with J gene TRBJ2-1; D is possibly TRBD1 (6 bases). CDR1 SGHRS and CDR2 YFSETQ come from the germline V gene. The V and J ends lost 0 bases and 8 bases respectively, with 9 bases between them. The CDR3 is 13 residues long. CDR3 DNA: TGCGCCAGCAGCTTGGCACAGGGCTATGAGCAGTTCTTC. Translating gives CASSLAQGYEQFF.